The 18 T cell receptor beta chains listed next were all sequenced from one sample in a study of blood T cells in healthy people across ages. The authors ran a second PCR of about 7 to 11 cycles using a sample-barcoded 5' primer and a J-beta primer mix. One entry per CDR3 protein results from TCRdb running MiXCR on the 5' RACE reads. The profile shows roughly 1.5 million distinct CDR3 sequences, about 42% of them singletons. The sequenced sample consisted of blood. Receptors were obtained from a woman aged 18-35 years in good health.

This clonotype has more than one count but fewer than ten. The rearrangement uses TRBV7-9 and TRBJ1-5; D not resolved. Germline lookup yields CDR1 SEHNR and CDR2 FQNEAQ (reference sequence). The CDR3 runs 14 residues. Between the trimmed V and J ends, which lost 1 base and 7 bases, there was a span of 11 bases. The DNA of the CDR3 is TGTGCCAGCAGCTTAGGGGGTGGTAAGCAGCCCCAGCATTTT. It translates to CASSLGGGKQPQHF.

The chain has TRBV29-1 and TRBJ2-3; no clear D. Germline V CDR1 and CDR2: SQVTM, ANQGSEA. The CDR3 length is 12 residues. V lost 3 bases, J lost 4 bases, and 8 bases lay in between. In nucleotides, the CDR3 is TGCAGCGTTGACAGTGGCGCAGATACGCAGTATTTT. Translation gives CSVDSGADTQYF.

In its sample, this clonotype was seen a few times. The CDR3 loop is CASSLAGSVTDTQYF. The CDR3 nucleotides are TGTGCCAGCAGCTTGGCGGGGTCGGTCACAGATACGCAGTATTTT. This chain links TRBV5-5 with TRBJ2-3; possible D gene TRBD2, 5 bases. Between the trimmed V and J ends, which lost 0 bases and 2 bases, there was a span of 10 bases. CDR1 is SGHKS, CDR2 YYEKEE, per germline (reference sequence). CDR3 length: 15 residues.

This rearrangement joins TRBV6-2 or TRBV6-3 to TRBJ2-1; the match to TRBD2 covers 9 bases. Unmatched junction bases numbered 9, after V lost 6 bases and J lost 6 bases. This CDR3 is 15 amino acids long. Germline-derived CDR1 and CDR2 are MNHEY and SVGEGT. Here the CDR3 reads CASRHPSGERNEQFF. In DNA form, the CDR3 reads TGTGCCAGCAGGCACCCTAGCGGGGAACGCAATGAGCAGTTCTTC.

V gene TRBV4-3 combines with J gene TRBJ2-1; TRBD2 might be the D (6 bases). CDR1 and CDR2 (germline): LGHNA, YSLEER. Trimming stripped 0 bases from V and 3 bases from J, with 9 bases between. This CDR3 has 15 residues. In DNA form, the CDR3 reads TGCGCCAGCAGCCAAGACCGGACTAACTACAATGAGCAGTTCTTC. Its protein is CASSQDRTNYNEQFF.

V gene TRBV7-8 combines with J gene TRBJ1-5; possibly TRBD1 for D (5 bases). V was clipped by 0 bases and J by 0 bases, with 12 bases between them. The CDR3 totals 17 residues. Germline loops: CDR1 SGHVS, CDR2 FQNEAQ. CDR3 loop: CASSLAWGDYSNQPQHF. Here the CDR3 DNA reads TGTGCCAGCAGCTTAGCGTGGGGGGATTATAGCAATCAGCCCCAGCATTTT.

The chain couples TRBV6-2 or TRBV6-3 to TRBJ1-1; the match to TRBD1 covers 8 bases. Per germline, CDR1 MNHEY and CDR2 SVGEGT. Trimming at V came to 4 bases and at J to 0 bases, leaving 4 bases not matched to a gene. This CDR3 has 15 amino acids. In nucleotides, the CDR3 is TGTGCCAGCAGTTCCCCGGACAGGGTGAACACTGAAGCTTTCTTT. Translating it yields CASSSPDRVNTEAFF.

The chain links TRBV27 to TRBJ2-7; maybe TRBD1 (5 bases). Germline CDR1 MNHEY, CDR2 SMNVEV (reference sequence). Trimming pared 5 bases from V and 2 bases from J, leaving 10 bases between. The CDR3 spans 13 residues. CDR3 protein: CASSLADTYEQYF. CDR3 DNA: TGTGCCAGCAGTCTCGCGGACACCTACGAGCAGTACTTC.

The chain has TRBV5-1 and TRBJ2-7, with D perhaps matching TRBD1 or TRBD2 (5 bases each). Trimming took off 8 bases at V and 7 bases at J, with 19 bases between the two ends. The CDR3 has 13 amino acids. Germline loops: CDR1 SGHRS, CDR2 YFSETQ. The CDR3 region has the DNA TGCGCCAGTCGTGCCGGGACGGACAATGAGCAGTACTTC. This translates into CASRAGTDNEQYF.

The gene calls are TRBV30 and TRBJ2-7; D gene uncertain. This CDR3 spans 13 amino acids. Trimming stripped 1 base from V and 6 bases from J, with 13 bases between. Germline V gene lookup returns CDR1 GTSNPN and CDR2 SVGIG (reference sequence). Here the CDR3 reads CAWSAGLLAEQYF. The CDR3 coding sequence is TGTGCCTGGAGTGCCGGGTTGTTGGCCGAGCAGTACTTC. Full variable domain (missing parts from reference TRBV30 and TRBJ2-7): SQTIHQWPATLVQPVGSPLSLECTVEGTSNPNLYWYRQAAGRGLQLLFYSVGIGQISSEVPQNLSASRPQDRQFILSSKKLLLSDSGFYLCAWSAGLLAEQYFGPGTRLTVT.

With regard to this clonotype: At one end, the junction sequence differs from germline, possibly due to a read error. The chain links TRBV7-9 to TRBJ1-3; D possibly corresponds to TRBD1 (5 bases). CDR1 is SEHNR, CDR2 FQNEAQ, per germline (reference sequence). This CDR3 is built from 16 residues. The CDR3 DNA reads TGTGCCAGCAGCTTAGTTCGGGGGAGGTCTGGAAACACCATAAATTTT. This codes for CASSLVRGRSGNTINF.

The rearrangement links TRBV9 to TRBJ1-1; a weak D match, TRBD1 (6 bases). This CDR3 is built from 17 residues. Trimming shortened V by 0 bases and J by 2 bases, and 17 bases separated the two germline ends. Germline CDR1 reads SGDLS; CDR2 reads YYNGEE. The CDR3 protein is CASSVAPGATQNTEAFF. For the CDR3, the DNA is TGTGCCAGCAGCGTAGCACCAGGGGCGACCCAAAACACTGAAGCTTTCTTT.

V usage is TRBV12-3 or TRBV12-4 and J usage is TRBJ1-5; D is unclear. Deletions cut 3 bases from V and 3 bases from J, with 9 bases between. The length of the CDR3 is 14 residues. The CDR3, as DNA: TGTGCCAGCAGTTTCCAGGTTGCCAATCAGCCCCAGCATTTT. It is translated as CASSFQVANQPQHF.

The chain joins TRBV10-3 to TRBJ2-7, with TRBD2 matching 9 bases. This CDR3 is 12 amino acids long. Trimming at V came to 6 bases and at J to 9 bases, leaving 6 bases not matched to a gene. The germline V gene encodes CDR1 ENHRY and CDR2 SYGVKD. The CDR3: CAISISGSGQYF. CDR3 in DNA: TGTGCCATCAGCATTAGCGGGAGTGGGCAGTACTTC.

A word on this clonotype: One junction end disagrees with the germline gene, perhaps due to a read error. This chain links TRBV12-3 or TRBV12-4 with TRBJ2-1, with D perhaps being TRBD1 or TRBD2 (5 bases each). CDR3 length: 16 amino acids. As DNA, the CDR3 is TGTGCCAGCAGCCTAAACCAGGCACCGAGGGGCAATGTGCAGTTCTTC. It encodes CASSLNQAPRGNVQFF.

The chain is built from TRBV20-1 and TRBJ2-3; no clear D. Germline assignment: CDR1 DFQATT and CDR2 SNEGSKA (reference sequence). The CDR3 runs to 15 residues. V was trimmed by 5 bases and J by 2 bases, leaving 17 bases between them. The DNA of the CDR3 is TGCAGTGCTCCCCCAGTAGCCTTCTCCACAGATACGCAGTATTTT. Translated, it gives CSAPPVAFSTDTQYF.

This clonotype came up a few times. The chain is built from TRBV29-1 and TRBJ1-2; 7 bases fit TRBD1. Germline-derived CDR1 and CDR2 are SQVTM and ANQGSEA. V was clipped by 7 bases and J by 4 bases; unmatched bases: 9. This CDR3 is built from 13 residues. The CDR3, as DNA: TGCAGCGGGAATGCAGGGGGAAGCTATGGCTACACCTTC. Protein: CSGNAGGSYGYTF.

This clonotype was found a few times. The gene calls are TRBV4-3 and TRBJ2-1; weak D call: TRBD1 (6 bases). The CDR3 is 17 residues long. The germline V and J ends were trimmed by 0 bases and 4 bases, with 16 bases remaining between them. CDR1 is LGHNA and CDR2 is YSLEER in the germline V gene. The CDR3 coding sequence is TGCGCCAGCAGCCAAGATTTCAGGGGACAACCTTACAATGAGCAGTTCTTC. Residues: CASSQDFRGQPYNEQFF.